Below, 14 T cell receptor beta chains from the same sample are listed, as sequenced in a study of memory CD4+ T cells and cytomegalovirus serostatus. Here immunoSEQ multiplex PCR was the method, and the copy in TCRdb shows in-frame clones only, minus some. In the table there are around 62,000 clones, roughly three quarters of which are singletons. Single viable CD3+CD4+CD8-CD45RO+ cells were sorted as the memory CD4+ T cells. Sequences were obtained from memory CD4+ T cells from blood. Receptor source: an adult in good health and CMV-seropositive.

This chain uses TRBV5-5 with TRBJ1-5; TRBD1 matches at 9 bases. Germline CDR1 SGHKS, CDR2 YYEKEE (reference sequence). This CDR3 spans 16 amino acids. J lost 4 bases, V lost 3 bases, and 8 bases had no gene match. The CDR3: CASSYLPGQGNQPQHF. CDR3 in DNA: TGTGCCAGCAGCTATCTGCCCGGACAGGGGAATCAGCCCCAGCATTTT.

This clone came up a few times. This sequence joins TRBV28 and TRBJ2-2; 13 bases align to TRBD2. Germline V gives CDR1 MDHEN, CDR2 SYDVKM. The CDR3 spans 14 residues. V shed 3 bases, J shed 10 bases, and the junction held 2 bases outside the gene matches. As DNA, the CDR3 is TGTGCCAGCAGTTTCACTAGCGGGAGGGCGGAGCTGTTTTTT. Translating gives CASSFTSGRAELFF.

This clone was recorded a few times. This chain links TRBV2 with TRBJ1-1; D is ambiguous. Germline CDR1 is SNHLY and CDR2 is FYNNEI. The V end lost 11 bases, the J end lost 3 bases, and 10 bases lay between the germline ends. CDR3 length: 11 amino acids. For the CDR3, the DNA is TGTGCCGACGGCCCGGACACTGAAGCTTTCTTT. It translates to CADGPDTEAFF.

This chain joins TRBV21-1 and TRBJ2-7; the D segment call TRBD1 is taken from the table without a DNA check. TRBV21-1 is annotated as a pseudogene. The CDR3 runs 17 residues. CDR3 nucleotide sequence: TGTGCCAGCAGCAAATCGACAGGGGGCCCTTCCTACTACGAGCAGTACTTC. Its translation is CASSKSTGGPSYYEQYF.

The CDR3 loop is CASSAQTGVGGYTF. Written as DNA, the CDR3 is TGTGCCAGCAGTGCCCAGACAGGGGTAGGAGGCTACACCTTC. The genes are TRBV2 and TRBJ1-2; 8 bases are a match to TRBD1. V was pared by 4 bases and J by 8 bases, with 9 bases of the junction left unmatched. The CDR3 is 14 amino acids. Germline values: CDR1 SNHLY, CDR2 FYNNEI.

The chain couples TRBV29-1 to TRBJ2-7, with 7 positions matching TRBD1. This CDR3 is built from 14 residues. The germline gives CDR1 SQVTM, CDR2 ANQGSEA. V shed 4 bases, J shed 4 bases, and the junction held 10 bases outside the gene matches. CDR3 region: CSVVKGASRYEQYF. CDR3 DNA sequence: TGCAGCGTTGTAAAGGGGGCTTCGCGGTACGAGCAGTACTTC.

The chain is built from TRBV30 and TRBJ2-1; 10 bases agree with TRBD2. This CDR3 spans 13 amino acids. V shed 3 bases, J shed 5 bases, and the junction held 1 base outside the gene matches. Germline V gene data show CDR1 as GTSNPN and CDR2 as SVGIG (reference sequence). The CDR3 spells CAWSGLADNEQFF. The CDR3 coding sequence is TGTGCCTGGAGCGGACTAGCGGACAATGAGCAGTTCTTC.

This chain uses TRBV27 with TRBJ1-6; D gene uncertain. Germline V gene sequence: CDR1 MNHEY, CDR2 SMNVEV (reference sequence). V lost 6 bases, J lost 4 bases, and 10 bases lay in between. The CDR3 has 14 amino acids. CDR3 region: CASRSFGYNSPLHF. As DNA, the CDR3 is TGTGCCAGCAGGAGTTTCGGTTATAATTCACCCCTCCACTTT.

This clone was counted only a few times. The CDR3: CASSMFRGTEAFF. In DNA, the CDR3 is TGTGCCAGTAGTATGTTCAGGGGCACTGAAGCTTTCTTT. This chain uses TRBV19 with TRBJ1-1; possibly TRBD1 for D (6 bases). Germline lookup yields CDR1 LNHDA and CDR2 SQIVND (reference sequence). V lost 3 bases, J lost 4 bases, and 9 bases lay in between. CDR3 length: 13 amino acids.

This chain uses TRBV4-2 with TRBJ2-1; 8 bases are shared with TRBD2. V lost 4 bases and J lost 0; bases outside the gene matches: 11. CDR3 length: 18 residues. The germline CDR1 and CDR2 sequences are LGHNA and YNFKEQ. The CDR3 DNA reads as TGTGCCAGCAGCCCCCTAAACCCCACTAGCGGCTCCTACAATGAGCAGTTCTTC. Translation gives CASSPLNPTSGSYNEQFF.

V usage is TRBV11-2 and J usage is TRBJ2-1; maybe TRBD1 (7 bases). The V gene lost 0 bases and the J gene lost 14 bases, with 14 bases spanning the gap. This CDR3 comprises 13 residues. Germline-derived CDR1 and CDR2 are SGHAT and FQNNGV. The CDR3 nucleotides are TGTGCCAGCAGCTTAGATAGGCGGGACAGAGAGTTCTTC. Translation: CASSLDRRDREFF.

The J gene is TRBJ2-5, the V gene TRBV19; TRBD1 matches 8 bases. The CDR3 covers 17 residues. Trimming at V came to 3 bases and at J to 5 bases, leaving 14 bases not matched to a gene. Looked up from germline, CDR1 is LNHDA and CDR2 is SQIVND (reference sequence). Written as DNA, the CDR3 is TGTGCCAGTAGTATCTGGGGCGGGGACAGGCTATCGGAGACCCAGTACTTC. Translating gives CASSIWGGDRLSETQYF.

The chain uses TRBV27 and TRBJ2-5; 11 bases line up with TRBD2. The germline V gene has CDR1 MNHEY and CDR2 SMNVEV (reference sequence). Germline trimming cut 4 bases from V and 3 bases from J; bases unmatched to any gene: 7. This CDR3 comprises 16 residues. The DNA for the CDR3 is TGTGCCAGCAGTTCAGGGGAACTAGCGGGGGAAGAGACCCAGTACTTC. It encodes CASSSGELAGEETQYF.

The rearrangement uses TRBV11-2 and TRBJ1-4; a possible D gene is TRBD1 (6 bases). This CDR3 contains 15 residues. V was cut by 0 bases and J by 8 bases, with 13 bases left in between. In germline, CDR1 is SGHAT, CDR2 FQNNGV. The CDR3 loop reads CASSLEGLGTEKLFF. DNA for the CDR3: TGTGCCAGCAGCTTAGAAGGTCTGGGGACAGAAAAACTGTTTTTT.